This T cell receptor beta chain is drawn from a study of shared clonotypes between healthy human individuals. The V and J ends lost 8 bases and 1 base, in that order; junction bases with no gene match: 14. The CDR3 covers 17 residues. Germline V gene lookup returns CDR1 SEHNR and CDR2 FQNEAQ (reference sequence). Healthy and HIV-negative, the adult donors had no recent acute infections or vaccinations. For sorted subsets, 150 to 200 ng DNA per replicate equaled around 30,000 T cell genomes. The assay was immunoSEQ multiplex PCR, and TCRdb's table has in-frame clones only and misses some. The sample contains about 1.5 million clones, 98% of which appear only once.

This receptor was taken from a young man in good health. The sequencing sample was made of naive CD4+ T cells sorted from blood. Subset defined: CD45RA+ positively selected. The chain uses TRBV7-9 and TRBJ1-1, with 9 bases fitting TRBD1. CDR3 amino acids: CASRGQGRKRSNTEAFF. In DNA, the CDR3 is TGTGCCAGCCGGGGACAGGGACGTAAGAGGTCGAACACTGAAGCTTTCTTT. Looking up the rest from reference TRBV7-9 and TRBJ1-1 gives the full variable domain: DTGVSQNPRHKITKRGQNVTFRCDPISEHNRLYWYRQTLGQGPEFLTYFQNEAQLEKSRLLSDRFSAERPKGSFSTLEIQRTEQGDSAMYLCASRGQGRKRSNTEAFFGQGTRLTVV.